A single T cell receptor beta chain is shown here with its context. Antigen specificity is unknown. Assay: immunoSEQ multiplex PCR; the TCRdb copy retains only in-frame clones and omits some. The table has tens of thousands of clones, over 75% seen once. Time point noted: cycle 4 day 1 (C4D1), after 6 weeks of nivolumab. Autologous stem cell transplantation was followed by relapse in every patient, and brentuximab vedotin exposure varied. This record belongs to a study of PD-1 blockade in classical Hodgkin lymphoma. General observations from the study: In CD4+ cells, TCR diversity went up significantly by C4D1, but in CD8+ cells it did not.

Germline assignment: CDR1 SGHTA and CDR2 FQGNSA. CDR3 length: 16 residues. The V gene end was trimmed by 2 bases and the J gene end by 2 bases; junction bases not matched to a gene: 5. The chain uses TRBV7-2 and TRBJ2-1; 8 bases line up with TRBD2. The sequencing used peripheral blood mononuclear cells (PBMCs), collected before the fourth cycle of nivolumab. This TCR was recovered from a human donor with classical Hodgkin lymphoma. CDR3 sequence reads: CASSLSRRGAYNEQFF. In nucleotides, the CDR3 is TGTGCCAGCAGCTTATCCCGGCGGGGGGCCTACAATGAGCAGTTCTTC.